The T cell receptor beta chain under discussion was sequenced for a study of T cells in localized non-small cell lung cancer (dated by TCRdb to the early 2020s). About the investigation overall: The study examined T cell repertoires in a few hundred patients with early-stage NSCLC and compared tumors with uninvolved tumor-adjacent lungs. NSCLC patients had a mean age of approximately 66 years, and 120 to 150 were male and over 85 female. The cohort was made up of around 250 treatment-naive NSCLC patients whose localized lung tumors had been resected. General conclusions and limits of the study: Since the design was exploratory, TCR variables were selected using unadjusted p-values with no false-discovery rate correction. Multi-region tumor sequencing was not performed, so intratumor heterogeneity could not be excluded. Higher T cell density in blood was associated with longer overall survival, whereas higher clonality in adjacent lung was associated with shorter survival. A median of 57 of the top 100 tumor clones turned up in the paired uninvolved adjacent lung, and some 27 of those clones also ranked among the top 100 of that same adjacent lung. Uninvolved tumor-adjacent lung showed the highest T cell clonality, higher than tumor, which suggests more focused antigenic responses in the adjacent lung.

The sample holds one count of this clone. Its recognized antigen is unknown. Per-base quality was not reported, and no clone a single base away is much larger than it. The immunoSEQ Assay was used to sequence TCR beta CDR3 regions from DNA. Concerning the study's data processing: T cell density was computed as TCR beta template counts normalized to usable DNA estimated by amplifying housekeeping genes. The preseqR package was used to estimate richness by extrapolating to 400,000 templates for PBMC samples and to 120,000 templates for tissue samples. Clonality was calculated as one minus Pielou's evenness. To identify tissue-enriched TCRs, differential abundance testing was run on productive amino-acid clonotypes with a minimum total count of 5 and an alpha of 0.1. Repertoire overlap between compartments was quantified with the Jaccard Index and Morisita Overlap Index. TCR beta CDR3s were clustered by GLIPH together with public tetramer-defined viral CDR3s, and at least three viral sequences plus V-gene enrichment were required for viral motifs. In TCRdb, the immuneACCESS table is reduced to in-frame sequences with V and J assigned. These tables do not hold every clone; where another copy was compared, an unresolved V gene accounts for under half, and the others remain unexplained. Clone size and the V and J calls come from that table; the DNA yielded D and trimming. For this sample the table gives tens of thousands of clones, of which 80% were detected only once. Clones ranked in the top ten supply about 4% of the sample.

At diagnosis, tumor, uninvolved tumor-adjacent lung and peripheral blood were collected and then preserved as a mix of FFPE and fresh-frozen material. For TCR repertoire profiling, the blood samples were analyzed as peripheral blood mononuclear cells. The CDR3 contains 12 residues, cysteine and phenylalanine counted. Only the CDR3 DNA is retained, 36 bases long and in frame from the first base. The V end gives up 7 bases and the J end 5 bases, leaving 5 bases in the junction not matched to a gene. Based on the germline V gene, the CDR1 and CDR2 sequences are SGHRS and YFSETQ. Sequenced material: PBMCs, taken before any cancer treatment. The TCR sequence derives from a woman aged 40 to 75 with stage II lung adenocarcinoma. The rearrangement combines TRBV5-1 with TRBJ2-5, and 7 junction bases match TRBD2. This receptor has the CDR3 CASRGVLETQYF. Here is the DNA: TGCGCCAGCCGGGGGGTGTTGGAGACCCAGTACTTC.